This T cell receptor (beta chain) was obtained from a study of blood T cell repertoires in COVID-19. In the original workflow: Counts of nucleated cells, estimated from reference gene primer amplification, were obtained. This table comes from immunoSEQ multiplex PCR, and its TCRdb copy is limited to in-frame clones, with some not included. The V and J calls and clone size are taken from that table; D and trimming were inferred from the DNA. The sample has around 260,000 clones; approximately 90% are singletons. After removal of 3 bases from V and 2 bases from J, the junction contained 5 bases not matched to a gene. The CDR3 runs 16 residues. Germline CDR1 is MNHNS and CDR2 is SASEGT.

This clonotype originated in a man aged 25 to 40 with acute or convalescent COVID-19. Sample: peripheral blood. The genes are TRBV6-1 and TRBJ2-3, with 10 bases that match TRBD1. CDR3: CASSDAGTGATDTQYF. Here the CDR3 DNA reads TGTGCCAGCAGTGACGCCGGGACAGGGGCCACAGATACGCAGTATTTT.